The clone carrying this T cell receptor (beta chain) has a handful of counts. The target antigen is unknown. Germline V gene data show CDR1 as MGHDK and CDR2 as SYGVNS. The CDR3 spans 14 residues. The J segment lost 9 bases and the V segment lost 4 bases, leaving 8 bases of the junction unmatched. Samples had at least 7 million PBMCs isolated from them. Total RNA extraction produced at least 6 micrograms (per sample) for the study. For the second PCR, which ran for about 7 to 12 cycles, a sample-barcoded 5' primer and a J-beta primer mix were used. TCRdb fed the 5' RACE reads into MiXCR, producing one record per CDR3 protein. Of 730,000 or so distinct CDR3 sequences listed, about 43% are singletons. These data originate in a study of blood T cells in healthy people across ages. Study-wide findings and caveats: Diversity of TCR beta per million T cells declined in a roughly linear way with age.

The TCR comes from a man aged 80 or over in good health. The sample was blood. The chain carries TRBV25-1 and TRBJ2-1; 8 bases line up with TRBD2. CDR3 bases: TGTGCCAGCAGTGCGGGACTAGGTGTTGGTGAGCAGTTCTTC. This encodes CASSAGLGVGEQFF.